Following are 12 T cell receptor beta chains from one sample sequenced in a study of T cells after yellow fever vaccination. MiXCR, run by TCRdb on the 5' RACE reads, gives a single entry per CDR3 protein. The sample comprises roughly 170,000 distinct CDR3 sequences, approximately 6.2% of which are singletons, and roughly 3% rests with the top ten. Here the sequenced sample was CD4+ T cells sorted from PBMCs, taken on the day of the first yellow fever vaccination. These receptors were collected from a man younger than 35 who received the YFV17D yellow fever vaccine.

Many counts were recorded for this clonotype. The V gene is TRBV4-2, the J gene TRBJ2-1, with 8 bases aligning to TRBD1. V gave up 1 base and J gave up 6 bases; unmatched junction bases: 8. This CDR3 contains 16 residues. CDR1 and CDR2 (germline): LGHNA, YNFKEQ. CDR3 loop: CASSQAAGGAINEQFF. CDR3 DNA sequence: TGTGCCAGCAGCCAAGCGGCAGGGGGCGCAATCAATGAGCAGTTCTTC.

This clonotype showed up just a few times. V usage is TRBV7-9 and J usage is TRBJ1-4; D remains ambiguous. Germline V lookup: CDR1 SEHNR, CDR2 FQNEAQ (reference sequence). Trimming stripped 2 bases from V and 3 bases from J, with 10 bases between. The CDR3 runs 15 residues. The CDR3 reads CASSLLGSANEKLFF. The CDR3 DNA reads as TGTGCCAGCAGCTTATTGGGGAGCGCTAATGAAAAACTGTTTTTT.

This clonotype was counted ten times or more. The V call is TRBV9, the J call TRBJ2-5; 7 nucleotides align to TRBD2. Germline assignment: CDR1 SGDLS and CDR2 YYNGEE. This CDR3 contains 15 residues. J lost 3 bases, V lost 3 bases, and 8 bases had no gene match. The CDR3 spells CASSAAGGMKETQYF. In nucleotides, the CDR3 is TGTGCCAGCAGCGCCGCCGGGGGGATGAAAGAGACCCAGTACTTC.

This clonotype was found many times. The chain is built from TRBV7-9 and TRBJ2-1, with a weak D call TRBD2 (6 bases). V was cut by 7 bases and J by 4 bases, with 14 bases left in between. The CDR3 covers 14 residues. CDR1 and CDR2 (germline): SEHNR, FQNEAQ (reference sequence). The CDR3 protein is CASTYGTFYNEQFF. CDR3 nucleotides: TGTGCCAGCACCTACGGGACTTTTTACAATGAGCAGTTCTTC.

The V gene is TRBV3-1, the J gene TRBJ2-3; weak D call: TRBD1 (7 bases). The CDR3 is 15 amino acids. Germline CDR1 and CDR2: LGHDT and YNNKEL (reference sequence). V was pared by 5 bases and J by 6 bases, with 18 bases between. CDR3 residues: CASSSRQGLSDTQYF. The DNA of the CDR3 is TGTGCCAGCAGCTCCCGACAGGGACTTTCGGATACGCAGTATTTT.

This clonotype has at least ten counts. The chain joins TRBV20-1 to TRBJ2-7, with D maybe TRBD1 (6 bases). From germline, CDR1 is DFQATT and CDR2 SNEGSKA (reference sequence). V was clipped by 3 bases and J by 5 bases, with 11 bases between them. The length of the CDR3 is 12 residues. The DNA of the CDR3 is TGCAGTGCTAGGGACCGACAGGACGAGCAGTACTTC. Its protein product is CSARDRQDEQYF.

This clonotype turned up a few times. This chain joins TRBV7-9 and TRBJ1-5, with D unresolved. V lost 3 bases to trimming and J lost 4 bases, with 7 bases between them. CDR3 length equals 13 residues. The germline V gene has CDR1 SEHNR and CDR2 FQNEAQ (reference sequence). The CDR3 DNA follows: TGTGCCAGCAGCTTCTCCCTAAATCAGCCCCAGCATTTT. Amino acids: CASSFSLNQPQHF.

This sequence joins TRBV20-1 and TRBJ2-7, with 9 bases fitting TRBD1. This CDR3 has 12 amino acids. In germline, CDR1 is DFQATT, CDR2 SNEGSKA (reference sequence). The trim removed 5 bases at V and 5 bases at J, leaving 4 bases unmatched. CDR3 residues: CSAPDRGDEQYF. The CDR3, as DNA: TGCAGTGCTCCGGACAGGGGTGACGAGCAGTACTTC.

Many counts were recorded for this clonotype. The chain recombines TRBV6-5 with TRBJ1-1; 9 nucleotides align to TRBD1. This CDR3 is built from 18 residues. Germline loops: CDR1 MNHEY, CDR2 SVGAGI. V lost 6 bases and J lost 2; bases outside the gene matches: 16. The CDR3 here is CASRVHTGGFSGNTEAFF. In nucleotides, the CDR3 is TGTGCCAGCAGGGTCCATACAGGGGGCTTCTCGGGTAACACTGAAGCTTTCTTT.

This clonotype was counted many times. This chain uses TRBV14 with TRBJ1-4; 7 nucleotides align to TRBD1. This CDR3 has 12 residues. The germline gives CDR1 SGHDN, CDR2 FVKESK. The V gene end was trimmed by 1 base and the J gene end by 10 bases; junction bases not matched to a gene: 0. CDR3 DNA: TGTGCCAGCAGCCAAGCAGGGGGAAAACTGTTTTTT. It codes for CASSQAGGKLFF.

This clonotype has just a few counts. V and J are TRBV7-9 and TRBJ1-2, with a possible D match to TRBD1 (6 bases). Trimming removed 5 bases from V and 4 bases from J, with 8 bases in between. This CDR3 spans 12 amino acids. Germline values: CDR1 SEHNR, CDR2 FQNEAQ (reference sequence). DNA for the CDR3: TGTGCCAGCAGCAAGGACAGCTATGGCTACACCTTC. This sequence encodes CASSKDSYGYTF. The full variable domain, with the rest looked up from reference TRBV7-9 and TRBJ1-2, is DTGVSQNPRHKITKRGQNVTFRCDPISEHNRLYWYRQTLGQGPEFLTYFQNEAQLEKSRLLSDRFSAERPKGSFSTLEIQRTEQGDSAMYLCASSKDSYGYTFGSGTRLTVV.

Ten or more counts support this clonotype. The rearrangement joins TRBV18 to TRBJ1-1, with D maybe TRBD1 (6 bases). The CDR3 spans 16 residues. Germline assignment: CDR1 KGHSH and CDR2 LQKENI. V dropped 1 base and J dropped 1 base, with 13 bases sitting between them. The CDR3 DNA is TGTGCCAGCTCACCACTGGACAGAGGGTCGAACACTGAAGCTTTCTTT. As protein: CASSPLDRGSNTEAFF.